One sample yielded the 20 T cell receptor beta chains listed below, sequenced in a study of somatic mutations in cytotoxic T cells in rheumatoid arthritis. Repertoires were generated with immunoSEQ multiplex PCR, while TCRdb's copy carries only in-frame clones and drops some. This table has 9,000 to 13,000 clones, roughly 74% appearing once. Sequenced material: CD8+ T cells sorted from blood. The source is an adult with rheumatoid arthritis.

The chain joins TRBV5-1 to TRBJ1-1, with 9 bases aligning to TRBD1. With 4 bases clipped from V and 0 bases from J, the junction kept 13 bases outside the gene matches. This CDR3 contains 18 residues. Germline V gives CDR1 SGHRS, CDR2 YFSETQ. DNA for the CDR3: TGCGCCAGCAGCGGCCCTGGGACAGGGATTCCCATGAACACTGAAGCTTTCTTT. It is translated as CASSGPGTGIPMNTEAFF.

This clone occurred a few times. This rearrangement joins TRBV7-8 to TRBJ2-1; tentatively, D is TRBD2 (6 bases). This CDR3 is built from 14 residues. Trimming left V 8 bases short and J 0 bases short, with 11 bases between. CDR1 is SGHVS and CDR2 is FQNEAQ in the germline V gene. The CDR3 here is CASRADYSYNEQFF. The CDR3 coding sequence is TGTGCCAGCCGAGCGGACTACTCCTACAATGAGCAGTTCTTC.

The gene calls are TRBV4-1 and TRBJ2-3; TRBD2 is a possible D gene (5 bases). The germline CDR1 and CDR2 sequences are MGHRA and YSYEKL. The CDR3 is 14 residues long. V was clipped by 4 bases and J by 4 bases, with 12 bases between them. CDR3 in amino acids: CASSPSRGADTQYF. CDR3 in DNA: TGCGCCAGCAGCCCATCCCGGGGTGCAGATACGCAGTATTTT.

The genes are TRBV6-1 and TRBJ2-7; 13 positions match TRBD2. The V segment lost 4 bases and the J segment 5 bases; nucleotides outside the gene matches: 20. The germline V gene encodes CDR1 MNHNS and CDR2 SASEGT. The CDR3 extends over 20 amino acids. The CDR3 region is CASSALGISGLAGLRHEQYF. In DNA form, the CDR3 reads TGTGCCAGCAGTGCTCTGGGGATCTCGGGACTAGCGGGGCTCCGCCACGAGCAGTACTTC.

This clone was detected only a few times. The chain recombines TRBV13 with TRBJ1-4; D is ambiguous. The V gene's germline CDR1 is PRHDT and CDR2 FYEKMQ (reference sequence). CDR3 length equals 14 residues. V lost 2 bases, J lost 4 bases, and 8 bases lay in between. CDR3 in amino acids: CASSLRGSNEKLFF. The CDR3 nucleotides read TGTGCCAGCAGCTTACGGGGTAGTAATGAAAAACTGTTTTTT.

The chain combines TRBV7-9 with TRBJ2-1; D gene ambiguous. The CDR3 sequence is 16 residues long. V lost 7 bases to trimming and J lost 10 bases, with 26 bases between them. Germline CDR1 SEHNR, CDR2 FQNEAQ (reference sequence). This CDR3 is CASTPTHGSIIEEQFF. The CDR3 DNA reads as TGTGCCAGCACACCTACGCATGGATCCATAATAGAGGAGCAGTTCTTC.

The rearrangement joins TRBV15 to TRBJ2-2; 7 bases are shared with TRBD2. V lost 1 base to trimming and J lost 6 bases; unmatched junction nucleotides: 5. CDR1 is LNHNV and CDR2 is YYDKDF in the germline V gene (reference sequence). The CDR3 contains 15 residues. DNA for the CDR3: TGTGCCACCAGCAGAGGGGCGGGGGATTCCGGGGAGCTGTTTTTT. This sequence encodes CATSRGAGDSGELFF.

The genes are TRBV12-5 and TRBJ2-3; D may match TRBD1 or TRBD2 (5 bases each). Trimming took 2 bases from V and 4 from J, leaving 13 bases between them. The germline gives CDR1 LGHNT, CDR2 FRNRAP. The CDR3 runs to 15 residues. CDR3 amino acids: CASGLLGVGADTQYF. The DNA of the CDR3 is TGTGCTAGTGGTTTGTTGGGGGTGGGAGCAGATACGCAGTATTTT.

V is TRBV4-1 and J is TRBJ2-1; no reliable D call. Trimming stripped 0 bases from V and 4 bases from J, with 10 bases between. The CDR3 is 15 amino acids. Germline V gene lookup returns CDR1 MGHRA and CDR2 YSYEKL. DNA of the CDR3: TGCGCCAGCAGCCAAGAAGAGGAACTGTACAATGAGCAGTTCTTC. Its protein product is CASSQEEELYNEQFF.

This chain joins TRBV28 and TRBJ1-6; TRBD1 aligns across 7 bases. Germline-derived CDR1 and CDR2 are MDHEN and SYDVKM. CDR3 size: 16 residues. The V and J ends lost 6 bases and 4 bases, in that order; junction bases with no gene match: 9. CDR3 amino acids: CASSPRDSGYNSPLHF. The DNA for the CDR3 is TGTGCCAGCAGCCCCCGGGACAGCGGATATAATTCACCCCTCCACTTT.

The chain joins TRBV27 to TRBJ2-7, with TRBD1 as a possible D gene (6 bases). The V and J ends lost 4 bases and 3 bases respectively, with 19 bases between them. This CDR3 is 16 amino acids long. The germline CDR1 and CDR2 sequences are MNHEY and SMNVEV (reference sequence). CDR3 protein: CASSSPLGARGYEQYF. The CDR3 nucleotides are TGTGCCAGCAGTTCGCCTCTGGGGGCTAGGGGCTACGAGCAGTACTTC.

The V and J genes are TRBV4-1 and TRBJ1-3; D gene unclear. This CDR3 comprises 13 residues. The V end lost 1 base, the J end lost 3 bases, and 4 bases lay between the germline ends. Germline V gene sequence: CDR1 MGHRA, CDR2 YSYEKL. The CDR3 DNA follows: TGCGCCAGCAGCCAAGCTTTTGGAAACACCATATATTTT. It specifies CASSQAFGNTIYF.

V is TRBV11-2 and J is TRBJ1-1, with TRBD1 identical over 10 bases. The CDR3 runs 14 residues. After removal of 5 bases from V and 10 bases from J, the junction contained 10 bases not matched to a gene. CDR1 is SGHAT and CDR2 is FQNNGV in the germline V gene. The CDR3 region is CASSDGTGVVAAFF. CDR3 in DNA: TGTGCCAGCAGCGACGGGACAGGGGTTGTTGCAGCTTTCTTT.

The chain is built from TRBV30 and TRBJ2-7; D gene ambiguous. This CDR3 spans 11 amino acids. The germline V and J ends were trimmed by 0 bases and 3 bases, with 3 bases remaining between them. CDR1 and CDR2 (germline): GTSNPN, SVGIG (reference sequence). In DNA form, the CDR3 reads TGTGCCTGGAGTGTAGGCTACGAGCAGTACTTC. It encodes CAWSVGYEQYF.

This clone appeared a few times. The chain has TRBV7-9 and TRBJ1-6; D may be TRBD1 (6 bases). The CDR3 has 15 amino acids. Germline CDR1 is SEHNR and CDR2 is FQNEAQ (reference sequence). V lost 5 bases and J 4 bases, leaving 12 bases between the germline ends. In nucleotides, the CDR3 is TGTGCCAGCAGCATTGACAGGTCTTATAATTCACCCCTCCACTTT. Amino acids: CASSIDRSYNSPLHF. The complete variable domain, with remaining parts taken from reference TRBV7-9 and TRBJ1-6, reads DTGVSQNPRHKITKRGQNVTFRCDPISEHNRLYWYRQTLGQGPEFLTYFQNEAQLEKSRLLSDRFSAERPKGSFSTLEIQRTEQGDSAMYLCASSIDRSYNSPLHFGNGTRLTVT.

This clone was picked up one time. V and J are TRBV7-9 and TRBJ1-1; 8 nucleotides align to TRBD1. Per the germline V gene, CDR1 is SEHNR and CDR2 is FQNEAQ (reference sequence). This CDR3 is 16 amino acids long. J lost 0 bases, V lost 7 bases, and 10 bases had no gene match. CDR3 protein: CASTEVTGVMNTEAFF. In DNA, the CDR3 is TGTGCCAGCACAGAAGTGACAGGGGTCATGAACACTGAAGCTTTCTTT.

CDR3 DNA sequence: TGTGCCAGCTTTAACCCGGAGCGGGGGGGCCGGGATACGCAGTATTTT. Protein sequence: CASFNPERGGRDTQYF. This rearrangement joins TRBV7-8 to TRBJ2-3, with TRBD2 identical over 10 bases. The CDR3 covers 16 residues. Losses at the gene ends were 8 bases for V and 6 bases for J; bases not matched to a gene: 14. CDR1 is SGHVS and CDR2 is FQNEAQ in the germline V gene.

This chain joins TRBV5-4 and TRBJ2-2; D is unresolved. Germline CDR1 is SGHNT and CDR2 is YYREEE (reference sequence). Trimming stripped 4 bases from V and 6 bases from J, with 13 bases between. There are 14 residues in the CDR3. The CDR3, as DNA: TGTGCCAGCAGCCTCGTTGAGGTCGCCGGGGAGCTGTTTTTT. Translating it yields CASSLVEVAGELFF.

The chain is built from TRBV7-9 and TRBJ2-7; 9 bases fit TRBD1. V dropped 5 bases and J dropped 2; count of bases not matched to a gene: 10. The CDR3 loop spans 16 amino acids. Germline values: CDR1 SEHNR, CDR2 FQNEAQ (reference sequence). CDR3: CASSRRIQGATYEQYF. CDR3 DNA sequence: TGTGCCAGCAGCCGAAGGATACAGGGGGCCACCTACGAGCAGTACTTC.

This clone was detected once. The CDR3: CASSLGANTEAFF. DNA of the CDR3: TGCGCCAGCAGCCTGGGGGCAAACACTGAAGCTTTCTTT. J is TRBJ1-1 and V is TRBV4-1; possibly TRBD1 for D (6 bases). V was pared by 4 bases and J by 2 bases, with 8 bases between. In germline, CDR1 is MGHRA, CDR2 YSYEKL. The length of the CDR3 is 13 residues.